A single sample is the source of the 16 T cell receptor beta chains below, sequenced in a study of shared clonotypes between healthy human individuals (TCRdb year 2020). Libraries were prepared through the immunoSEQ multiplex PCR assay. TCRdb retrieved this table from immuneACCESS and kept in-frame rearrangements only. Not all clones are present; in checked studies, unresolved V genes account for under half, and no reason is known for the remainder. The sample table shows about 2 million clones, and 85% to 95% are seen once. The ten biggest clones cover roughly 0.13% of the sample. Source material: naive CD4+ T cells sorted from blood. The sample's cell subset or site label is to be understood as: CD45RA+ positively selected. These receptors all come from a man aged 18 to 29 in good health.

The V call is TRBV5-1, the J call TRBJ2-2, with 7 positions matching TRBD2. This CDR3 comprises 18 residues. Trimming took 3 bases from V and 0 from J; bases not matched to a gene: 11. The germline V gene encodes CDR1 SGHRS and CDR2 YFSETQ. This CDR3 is CASSSGRLAPANTGELFF. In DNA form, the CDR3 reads TGCGCCAGCAGCTCTGGGAGACTAGCCCCAGCGAACACCGGGGAGCTGTTTTTT. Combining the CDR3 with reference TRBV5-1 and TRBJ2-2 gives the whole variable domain KAGVTQTPRYLIKTRGQQVTLSCSPISGHRSVSWYQQTPGQGLQFLFEYFSETQRNKGNFPGRFSGRQFSNSRSEMNVSTLELGDSALYLCASSSGRLAPANTGELFFGEGSRLTVL.

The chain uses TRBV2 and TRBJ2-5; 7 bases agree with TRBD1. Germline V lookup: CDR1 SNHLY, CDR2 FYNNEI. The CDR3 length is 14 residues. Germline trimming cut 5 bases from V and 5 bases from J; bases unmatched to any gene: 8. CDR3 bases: TGTGCCAGCAGTAAGACAGGGCCTTGGGAGACCCAGTACTTC. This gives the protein CASSKTGPWETQYF.

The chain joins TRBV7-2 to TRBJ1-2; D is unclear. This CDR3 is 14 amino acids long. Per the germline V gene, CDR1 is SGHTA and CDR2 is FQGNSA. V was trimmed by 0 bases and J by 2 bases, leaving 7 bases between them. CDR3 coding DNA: TGTGCCAGCAGCTTAGCACGGCCAAACTATGGCTACACCTTC. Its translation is CASSLARPNYGYTF.

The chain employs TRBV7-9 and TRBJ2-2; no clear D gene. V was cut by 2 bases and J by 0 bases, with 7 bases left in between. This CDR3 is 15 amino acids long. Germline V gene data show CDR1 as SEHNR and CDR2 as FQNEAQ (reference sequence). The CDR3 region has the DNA TGTGCCAGCAGCTTATTCCTAACGAACACCGGGGAGCTGTTTTTT. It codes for CASSLFLTNTGELFF.

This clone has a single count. The CDR3 region is CASSKGQSVAYEQYF. In DNA form, the CDR3 reads TGTGCCAGCAGTAAAGGACAGTCCGTTGCCTACGAGCAGTACTTC. The V gene is TRBV6-5, the J gene TRBJ2-7; D may be TRBD1 (6 bases). Germline assignment: CDR1 MNHEY and CDR2 SVGAGI. The V end lost 5 bases, the J end lost 2 bases, and 16 bases lay between the germline ends. The CDR3 spans 15 residues.

This CDR3 reads CAWTAYRSSMGGYTF. CDR3 nucleotide sequence: TGTGCCTGGACCGCCTACAGGTCGAGTATGGGTGGCTACACCTTC. The chain is built from TRBV30 and TRBJ1-2; perhaps TRBD1 as D (5 bases). Germline assignment: CDR1 GTSNPN and CDR2 SVGIG (reference sequence). V was shortened by 4 bases and J by 7 bases, with 22 bases between the two germline ends. The CDR3 runs to 15 residues.

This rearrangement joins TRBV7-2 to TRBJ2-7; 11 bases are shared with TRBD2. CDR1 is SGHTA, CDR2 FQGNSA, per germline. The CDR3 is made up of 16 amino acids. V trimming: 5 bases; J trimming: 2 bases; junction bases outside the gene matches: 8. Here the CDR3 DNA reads TGTGCCAGCAGCCCGGTCGGGACTAGCGGCACCTACGAGCAGTACTTC. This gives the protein CASSPVGTSGTYEQYF.

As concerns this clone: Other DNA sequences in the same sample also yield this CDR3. The CDR3 spells CASSLPVAYEQYF. The CDR3 bases are TGCGCCAGCAGCCTCCCCGTTGCCTACGAGCAGTACTTC. The gene calls are TRBV5-1 and TRBJ2-7; D is unresolved. This CDR3 spans 13 amino acids. V gave up 4 bases and J gave up 2 bases, with 10 bases separating them. Germline lookup yields CDR1 SGHRS and CDR2 YFSETQ.

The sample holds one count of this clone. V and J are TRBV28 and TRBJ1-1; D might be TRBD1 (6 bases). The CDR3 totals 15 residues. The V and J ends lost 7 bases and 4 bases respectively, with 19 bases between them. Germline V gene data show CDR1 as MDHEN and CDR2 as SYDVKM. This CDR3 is CASIQLQGLGTEAFF. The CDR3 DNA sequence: TGTGCCAGCATCCAACTTCAGGGGCTAGGCACTGAAGCTTTCTTT.

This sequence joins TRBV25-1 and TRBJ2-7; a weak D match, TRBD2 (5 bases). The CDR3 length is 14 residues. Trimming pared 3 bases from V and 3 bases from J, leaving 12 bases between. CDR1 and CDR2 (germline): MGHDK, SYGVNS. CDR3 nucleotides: TGTGCCAGCAGTGACGTTGGAGGATACTACGAGCAGTACTTC. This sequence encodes CASSDVGGYYEQYF.

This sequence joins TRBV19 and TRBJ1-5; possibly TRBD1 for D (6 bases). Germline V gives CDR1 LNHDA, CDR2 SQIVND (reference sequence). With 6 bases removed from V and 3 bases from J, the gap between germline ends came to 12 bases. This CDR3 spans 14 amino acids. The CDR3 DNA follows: TGTGCCAGTAGCAGGGGAAATGACAATCAGCCCCAGCATTTT. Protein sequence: CASSRGNDNQPQHF.

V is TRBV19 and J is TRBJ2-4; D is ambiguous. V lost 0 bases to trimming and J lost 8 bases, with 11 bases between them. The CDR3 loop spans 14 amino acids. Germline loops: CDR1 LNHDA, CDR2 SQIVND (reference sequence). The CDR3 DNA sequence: TGTGCCAGTAGTATAGACCCCGTCTATGACATTCAGTACTTC. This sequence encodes CASSIDPVYDIQYF. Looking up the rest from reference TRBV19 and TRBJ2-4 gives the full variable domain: DGGITQSPKYLFRKEGQNVTLSCEQNLNHDAMYWYRQDPGQGLRLIYYSQIVNDFQKGDIAEGYSVSREKKESFPLTVTSAQKNPTAFYLCASSIDPVYDIQYFGAGTRLSVL.

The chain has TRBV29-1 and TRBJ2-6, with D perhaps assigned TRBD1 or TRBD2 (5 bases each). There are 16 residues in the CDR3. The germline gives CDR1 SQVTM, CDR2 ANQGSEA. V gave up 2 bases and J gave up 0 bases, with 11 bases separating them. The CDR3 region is CSVESGPSSGANVLTF. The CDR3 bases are TGCAGCGTTGAATCGGGGCCAAGCTCTGGGGCCAACGTCCTGACTTTC. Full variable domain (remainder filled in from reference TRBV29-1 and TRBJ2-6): SAVISQKPSRDICQRGTSLTIQCQVDSQVTMMFWYRQQPGQSLTLIATANQGSEATYESGFVIDKFPISRPNLTFSTLTVSNMSPEDSSIYLCSVESGPSSGANVLTFGAGSRLTVL.

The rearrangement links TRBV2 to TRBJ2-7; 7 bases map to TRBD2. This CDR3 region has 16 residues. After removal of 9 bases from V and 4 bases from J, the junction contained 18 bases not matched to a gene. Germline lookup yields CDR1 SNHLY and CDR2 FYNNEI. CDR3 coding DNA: TGTGCCAGTAGCTCGACCCCTAGCGGAGTCGGGTACGAGCAGTACTTC. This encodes CASSSTPSGVGYEQYF.

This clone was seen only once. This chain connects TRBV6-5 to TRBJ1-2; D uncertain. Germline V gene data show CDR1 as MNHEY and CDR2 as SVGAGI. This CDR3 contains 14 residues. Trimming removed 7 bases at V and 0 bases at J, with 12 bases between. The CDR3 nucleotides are TGTGCCAGCAATTCAGGAATACCTAACTATGGCTACACCTTC. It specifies CASNSGIPNYGYTF.

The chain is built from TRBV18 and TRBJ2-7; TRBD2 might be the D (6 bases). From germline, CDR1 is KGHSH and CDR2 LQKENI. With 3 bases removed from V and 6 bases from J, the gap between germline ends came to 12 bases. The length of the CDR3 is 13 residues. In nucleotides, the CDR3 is TGTGCCAGCTCACCTCCGGGAGATGGCGAGCAGTACTTC. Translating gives CASSPPGDGEQYF.